Listed here is a single T cell receptor (beta chain). What antigen it recognizes has not been identified. No base-level quality is on record; no much larger clone is a single base apart. Library prep was done by the immunoSEQ multiplex PCR assay. The multiplex PCR relied on a mix of 60 forward primers for TCR Vbeta segments and 13 reverse primers for TCR Jbeta segments. Amplification of the CDR3 region of rearranged TCR beta genes was performed with a multiplex PCR assay on genomic DNA. The Illumina HiSeq System was used to sequence the amplified TCR beta libraries as 87-base-pair reads. Per the original workflow: In a later analysis, tens of millions of unique TCR beta chains were counted across the approximately 640 repertoires, and around 10 million of these chains were shared by at least two donors. Raw reads were error-corrected and collapsed into unique sequences by a nearest-neighbor algorithm in which closely related sequences were merged to remove PCR and sequencing errors. To assign V, D and J gene segments, CDR3 sequences were aligned to IMGT reference sequences. For a sequence to be retained, at least a six-nucleotide match to both a V gene segment and a J gene segment was required. Rearrangements were classified as productive when the CDR3 lacked stop codons and remained in frame with V and J, and all other rearrangements were classified as non-productive. Following IMGT convention, CDR3 was defined as the stretch from the second conserved V-encoded cysteine up to the conserved J-encoded phenylalanine. Sequences without an unambiguous match to a single V gene segment were excluded from the earlier analysis of approximately 560 of the donors. An earlier analysis of a few hundred of the donors classified V segments as functional when productive rearrangements were above 56.7% and as segregating when the standard deviation between donors was above 5%. A statistical classification framework was built to diagnose cytomegalovirus status from the catalog of TCR beta chain sequences. V and J gene assignment, in a later analysis, came from comparing TCR nucleotide sequences with IMGT/GENE-DB human TR gene sequences. In a later analysis, CDR3 sequences and most-parsimonious VDJ recombination scenarios were assigned using the TCRdist pipeline. In a later analysis, every TCR beta chain was defined by the combination of its CDR3 amino acid sequence and its V-gene family, and reads without a unique V-gene family were dropped. As a way to deal with suspected cross-contamination and a sequencing artifact, a later analysis dropped roughly 620 nucleotide sequences that were highly shared and had low generation probability. A later analysis calculated a clonal expansion index for each public chain from normalized within-repertoire ranks of inferred template counts. In a later analysis, generation probabilities were computed with a VDJ recombination model fitted to out-of-frame rearrangements, and the resulting probabilities were checked against IGoR. In a later analysis, TCR-TCR, TCR-HLA and TCR-CMV co-occurrence was scored with hypergeometric tests, and a repertoire-size bias correction was applied to TCR pairs. False discovery rates were estimated in a later analysis by permuting HLA or CMV assignments 20 times. In a later analysis, co-occurring TCRs were grouped using DBSCAN, and TCRdist sequence similarity was added for clustering within HLA-allele-positive subsets. Co-occurrence clustering excluded repertoires with fewer than 30,000 or more than 120,000 public chains, plus five with anomalous nucleotide sharing. TCRdb took over this immuneACCESS table, retaining in-frame rearrangements with V and J assigned. Such tables are incomplete; in checked studies, under half of the missing clones stem from an unresolved V gene, and the remainder is unexplained. V and J calls and clone size follow that table, whereas D and trimming were derived from the DNA. This sample is represented by about 160,000 clones; around 82% of them were singletons. Jointly, the top ten make up around 10% of the sample.

The data originate from a study of cytomegalovirus exposure and HLA in healthy donors (TCRdb year 2017). With regard to the full study: An earlier analysis of 587 of the donors reported around 280 Gb of sequence data and about 120 million unique TCR beta sequences obtained from 150 million to 200 million T cells. Roughly 310 gigabases of sequencing data and some 85 million unique TCR sequences were included in an early release covering about 600 HLA-typed donors. The genetic ancestry cluster associated with self-reported Caucasian donors included 70% to 85% of the roughly 410 genotyped donors. The aim of the study was to test whether cataloging public T cell receptors could identify signatures of past pathogen exposure. The T cell repertoires of 700 or so subjects were profiled by immunosequencing and related to cytomegalovirus serostatus. In addition to the first cohort of approximately 670 subjects, a separate validation cohort of around 110 different subjects was used. To predict cytomegalovirus infection status, the study brought together high-throughput TCR immunosequencing, statistical association of individual TCRs with disease status, and machine learning. A later analysis re-examined previously published TCR beta repertoires from roughly 650 donors and added high-resolution HLA genotyping to investigate patterns of TCR occurrence. Rather than using new phenotypic data, the later analysis identified candidate immune exposures from TCR beta sequences and from how often those sequences occurred across donors. An earlier analysis of nearly 600 of the donors applied high-throughput TCR beta sequencing to assess whether each TCR beta V gene segment acted as functional or pseudogenic. Alongside the repertoire data, information on donor age, sex, ethnicity and CMV serostatus was compiled. A later genetic analysis used genome-wide SNP genotypes for about 55% of the 666 donors, treating that subset as a discovery cohort. All discovery cohort repertoires had been generated using a single sequencing platform. HLA typing covered class I and class II loci at four-digit resolution. The number of typed donors differed by locus: about 620-630 for A, B, C, DRB1 and DQB1; 500 to 550 for DQA1; 606 for DPA1; and about 470 for DPB1. Four to six DR-DQ haplotypes were handled as single units for association and clustering, since linkage in the cohort was strong. Among about 400 genotyped donors of the cohort, an average of approximately 220,000 unique TCR beta nucleotide sequences was sequenced per donor, of which about 18% were non-productive. Study-wide conclusions, independent of this receptor: The cohort was sequenced for TCR beta chains only, and without alpha or paired-chain data the features that could be detected were limited. In a later analysis, TCR association rates were found to vary across HLA loci, with the most associated TCRs seen for DRB1 alleles and the fewest for HLA-C alleles. The presence/absence analyses assumed that sequencing depth was roughly uniform across donors, and that assumption may not be true. According to a later analysis, parvovirus B19, influenza, CMV and Epstein-Barr virus appeared linked to several top co-occurrence clusters. Specific HLA alleles were associated with 15,000 to 20,000 TCR beta sequences at a false discovery rate of 0.05 in a later analysis. The study gave a list of 150 to 200 TCR beta chains associated with cytomegalovirus. A later genetic analysis reported fewer N-insertions in productive TCRs among donors in an Asian-associated ancestry cluster than the roughly 700-donor mean. The earlier analysis of about 600 of the donors excluded some 15 rarely observed V segments, including chromosome 9 orphons, because counts were too low. An association between a missense DCLRE1C variant and V-gene and J-gene trimming of TCR beta chains was found in a later genetic analysis and replicated in an independent cohort. The 87-base-pair reads could not distinguish some IMGT-functional V segments, including TRBV6-2 and TRBV6-3, so those segments were excluded. When HLA alleles, especially DR and DQ, strongly co-occurred, attributing TCR associations to individual alleles was difficult. In vitro tests confirmed that a few of the cytomegalovirus-associated TCR beta chains recognize cytomegalovirus antigens. Because HLA typing was unavailable for some donors at each locus, only the typed subset was used in association tests. While some public TCRs were present in many individuals, most TCR sequences turned up only very rarely across donors. According to the authors, the approach could potentially be generalized to other disease states and immunological phenotypes. Correlated functional status among segregating V segments might reflect linkage disequilibrium, but an unknown experimental factor could not be ruled out. Broadly in line with IMGT annotations, most TCR beta V segments showed up in productive rearrangements about 90% or about 30% of the time in an earlier analysis of roughly 590 of the donors. The classifier was reported to diagnose cytomegalovirus status with high specificity and sensitivity in both the original and validation cohorts. A further reported finding was that TCR beta sequences accurately predicted the HLA-A and HLA-B alleles for most subjects in the first cohort. The only immune exposure information available for the cohort was CMV serostatus. The sequencing pipeline was judged likely to have produced a cluster of highly shared sequence variants as a technical artifact. Most CMV-associated TCR beta chains appeared to be HLA-restricted in a later analysis, and the HLA associations seemed to be driven largely by CMV exposure. Compared with equally common non-associated chains, HLA-associated TCR beta chains in a later analysis were more clonally expanded and had lower generation probabilities.

A distance of 9 bases separates the germline ends of V and J, which lose 1 base and 2 bases respectively. For CDR1 and CDR2, the germline V gene lists SGHDT and YYEEEE. Inclusive of the bounding cysteine and phenylalanine, the CDR3 is 14 residues long. CDR3 DNA only is kept here, 42 bases in frame from base 1. The cohort consisted of 650 to 700 healthy bone marrow donors. All cohort members were sampled while nominally healthy, although unrecorded immune exposures were likely present. The donor was CMV seropositive and was included in the group of some 290 seropositive cohort members. A peripheral blood sample was collected from each donor, and TCR beta sequencing was performed on peripheral blood mononuclear cells. The Qiagen DNeasy Blood Extraction Kit was used to extract genomic DNA from the blood cell samples.

The chain is made from TRBV5-6 and TRBJ1-1; the D gene remains uncertain. The sequencing input was PBMCs. The sequence came from a man between 50 and 59 years old in good health and CMV-seropositive. The CDR3 protein is CASSLRTVNTEAFF. The nucleotide sequence is TGTGCCAGCAGCTTGAGAACAGTCAACACTGAAGCTTTCTTT.